This T cell receptor beta chain came from a study of cytomegalovirus exposure and HLA in healthy donors. Generated by immunoSEQ multiplex PCR, the TCRdb table keeps only in-frame clones and is missing some. The data hold under 200,000 clones, with around four fifths observed a single time. Between the trimmed V and J ends, which lost 5 bases and 1 base, there was a span of 17 bases. CDR1 is SGHVS and CDR2 is FNYEAQ in the germline V gene. The CDR3 sequence is 16 residues long. Study-wide points: The study recorded 150 to 200 TCR beta chains that were cytomegalovirus-associated.

As for this clone: Its antigen is as yet unknown.

The donors belonged to the roughly 110-subject validation cohort, separate from the 666-subject first cohort. This chain links TRBV7-6 with TRBJ2-5, with a possible D match to TRBD1 (6 bases). Sequenced input: PBMCs. This receptor was taken from a man aged 18-30 years in good health and CMV-seropositive. The DNA for the CDR3 is TGTGCCAGCAGCCCCCGCTTAGGACAGATCCAAGAGACCCAGTACTTC. Amino acids: CASSPRLGQIQETQYF. The variable domain in full, with the rest retrieved from reference TRBV7-6 and TRBJ2-5, is GAGVSQSPRYKVTKRGQDVALRCDPISGHVSLYWYRQALGQGPEFLTYFNYEAQQDKSGLPNDRFSAERPEGSISTLTIQRTEQRDSAMYRCASSPRLGQIQETQYFGPGTRLLVL.